One sample yielded the 2 T cell receptor beta chains listed below, sequenced in a study of CD8 T cells in ankylosing spondylitis. TCRdb called the 5' RACE reads again in MiXCR, with one record for every CDR3 protein. This repertoire shows approximately 180,000 distinct CDR3 sequences, about 20% found once; its top ten account for roughly 4.5%. Sequencing used blood, either unsorted or a sorted T cell fraction (not recorded which). These receptors originate from a male donor under 35 with ankylosing spondylitis or in good health (not recorded which).

This clonotype was observed a handful of times. DNA for the CDR3: TGCAGCGTTGGGGAGGGCATTCAGTACTTC. This encodes CSVGEGIQYF. The V gene is TRBV29-1, the J gene TRBJ2-4, with 7 bases that match TRBD2. Losses at the gene ends were 4 bases for V and 9 bases for J; bases not matched to a gene: 0. The CDR3 sequence is 10 residues long. Germline V lookup: CDR1 SQVTM, CDR2 ANQGSEA.

This clonotype has at least ten counts. V gene TRBV24-1 combines with J gene TRBJ1-2, with 9 bases lining up with TRBD1. CDR3 size: 15 residues. The germline CDR1 and CDR2 sequences are KGHDR and SFDVKD. Losses at the gene ends were 0 bases for V and 9 bases for J; bases not matched to a gene: 7. The CDR3 loop reads CATSDLPVGQGRYTF. CDR3 nucleotides: TGTGCCACCAGTGATTTGCCTGTGGGACAGGGTCGCTACACCTTC.